This TCR beta chain was identified in a study of blood T cells in healthy people across ages. Study-wide results and limits: Total diversity from one million sequenced T cells was likely underestimated.

CDR1 MDHEN and CDR2 SYDVKM come from the germline V gene. The V end was cut by 5 bases, the J end by 8 bases, with 18 bases between. The CDR3 runs 14 residues. Notes on this clonotype: Its antigen is undetermined.

A sample-barcoded 5' primer and a J-beta primer mix were used in a second PCR of roughly 7 to 12 cycles. One entry per CDR3 protein results from TCRdb running MiXCR on the 5' RACE reads. The sample has 1.5 million to 2 million distinct CDR3 sequences, roughly 52% seen once; the top ten hold 2% to 2.5%. The material sequenced was blood. The TCR was taken from a woman aged 40-49 years in good health. This rearrangement joins TRBV28 to TRBJ2-5; D is possibly TRBD1 or TRBD2 (7 bases each). Written as DNA, the CDR3 is TGTGCCAGCAGTCCGACAGGGAGGGTCTCAACCCAGTACTTC. Encoded protein: CASSPTGRVSTQYF.